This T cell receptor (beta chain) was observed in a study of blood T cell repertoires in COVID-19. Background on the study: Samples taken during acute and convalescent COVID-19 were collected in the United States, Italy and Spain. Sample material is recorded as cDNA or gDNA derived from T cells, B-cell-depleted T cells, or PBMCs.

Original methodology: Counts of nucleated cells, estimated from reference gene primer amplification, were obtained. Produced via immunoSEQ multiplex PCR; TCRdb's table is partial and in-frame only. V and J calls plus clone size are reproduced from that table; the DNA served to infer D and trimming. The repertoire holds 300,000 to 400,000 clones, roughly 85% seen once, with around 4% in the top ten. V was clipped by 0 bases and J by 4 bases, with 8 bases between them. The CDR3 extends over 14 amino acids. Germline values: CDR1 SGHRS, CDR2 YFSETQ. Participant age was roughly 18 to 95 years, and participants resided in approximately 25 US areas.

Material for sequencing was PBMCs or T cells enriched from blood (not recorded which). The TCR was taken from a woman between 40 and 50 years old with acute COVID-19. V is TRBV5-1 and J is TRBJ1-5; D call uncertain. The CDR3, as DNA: TGCGCCAGCAGCTTGGCTGGGCAGAATCAGCCCCAGCATTTT. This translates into CASSLAGQNQPQHF.